This is a list of T cell receptor beta chains from one sample in a study of blood T cells in healthy people across ages. Via MiXCR, TCRdb re-called the 5' RACE reads, giving one row per CDR3 protein. The data show about 1.5 million distinct CDR3 sequences, with 42% seen just once and about 4% held by the top ten. Sequencing input: blood. The receptors originated from a woman between 18 and 29 years old in good health. CDR3s include the opening cysteine and the closing phenylalanine or tryptophan. A D gene is named only where the DNA matches it firmly.

TRBV7-9	NA	CASSTRAIEETQYF
TRBV5-1	NA	CASSWAGATEAFF
TRBV21-1	NA	CASSKDSVNTEAFF
TRBV6-2/TRBV6-3	NA	CASRSGAGNYGYTF
TRBV4-1	NA	CASQPGWADNSPLHF
TRBV10-1	NA	CASRDPGSSYEQYF
TRBV10-3	TRBD2	CAIGLAGGYTDTQYF
TRBV15	NA	CATSRDFFHEQYF
TRBV3-1	TRBD1	CASSLLGTDTSEQFF
TRBV27	NA	CASSTLGREQGGYGYTF
TRBV7-9	NA	CASSSQWGYDEQYF
TRBV12-5	TRBD1	CASGWGDRGLGNEQFF
TRBV9	TRBD2	CASSVGGGRGNEQFF
TRBV24-1	NA	CATSESQIGELFF
TRBV5-6	NA	CASSFGLGTEAFF
TRBV13	TRBD2	CASSPPGLALSSYNEQFF
TRBV12-3/TRBV12-4	TRBD1	CASRRTGVGSPLHF
TRBV4-1	NA	CASSQFYGGTTYNEQFF
TRBV4-1	TRBD1	CASSQRGPDTQYF
TRBV3-1	NA	CASTGPASPYNEQFF
TRBV11-2	TRBD2	CASSPGGETYNEQFF
TRBV6-2/TRBV6-3	NA	CASRLLPTAVNTEAFF
TRBV12-3/TRBV12-4	TRBD2	CASSESGRVHEQYF
TRBV19	NA	CASSIPRGGKNIQYF
TRBV2	TRBD1	CASSDLSAQGLNQPQHF